This T cell receptor beta chain was captured in a study of beta chain features in type 1 diabetes. One heparinised draw of blood, averaging about 120 mL, came from each donor. Naive, central memory, regulatory and stem cell-like memory cells within the CD4+ compartment were sorted using CD45RO/CCR7/CD25/CD127/CD95/CD27. A word on this clone: The antigen is not known.

The sequenced template was cDNA made from the entire isolated RNA. Assay: immunoSEQ multiplex PCR; the TCRdb copy retains only in-frame clones and omits some. The sample has under 950,000 clones, 15% to 20% seen once. Points from the study as a whole: Patients with type 1 diabetes showed fewer VDJ junction insertions and more deletions.

The TCR comes from a woman younger than 35 in good health. Sequences were obtained from naive CD4+ T cells from blood.

This CDR3 reads CASSSGQSTYGYTF. In DNA form, the CDR3 reads TGTGCCAGCAGTTCCGGACAGAGCACCTATGGCTACACCTTC. The genes are TRBV28 and TRBJ1-2; TRBD1 is a possible D gene (6 bases). Looked up from germline, CDR1 is MDHEN and CDR2 is SYDVKM. The CDR3 is 14 amino acids. V lost 4 bases and J 4 bases, leaving 13 bases between the germline ends.